The 18 T cell receptor beta chains listed next were all sequenced from one sample in a study of early T cells in non-severe SARS-CoV-2 infection. TCRdb re-called the 5' RACE reads with MiXCR, one entry per CDR3 protein. The sample has tens of thousands of distinct CDR3 sequences; over 4.5% are singletons. Specimen: whole blood. The receptors stem from an adult who was a healthcare worker with PCR-confirmed SARS-CoV-2 infection or an uninfected control (not recorded which).

This clonotype was found many times. The rearrangement joins TRBV7-3 to TRBJ2-2; TRBD2 might be the D (5 bases). CDR3 size: 14 residues. V lost 4 bases and J 2 bases, leaving 8 bases between the germline ends. Germline CDR1 and CDR2: SGHTA and FQGTGA. The CDR3 loop reads CASSSASNTGELFF. The CDR3 DNA is TGTGCCAGCAGCTCAGCTAGCAACACCGGGGAGCTGTTTTTT. The full variable domain, its missing parts supplied by reference TRBV7-3 and TRBJ2-2, is GAGVSQTPSNKVTEKGKYVELRCDPISGHTALYWYRQSLGQGPEFLIYFQGTGAADDSGLPNDRFFAVRPEGSVSTLKIQRTERGDSAVYLCASSSASNTGELFFGEGSRLTVL.

This clonotype came up a few times. The chain links TRBV19 to TRBJ2-2; D may be TRBD1 (5 bases). Trimming left V 2 bases short and J 3 bases short, with 7 bases between. The CDR3 runs 14 residues. Per the germline V gene, CDR1 is LNHDA and CDR2 is SQIVND (reference sequence). The CDR3 bases are TGTGCCAGTAGTATAACAGGAGACACCGGGGAGCTGTTTTTT. Protein product: CASSITGDTGELFF.

This clonotype was counted at least ten times. The chain links TRBV20-1 to TRBJ2-7; D is unresolved. This CDR3 is 11 amino acids long. Germline V gene data show CDR1 as DFQATT and CDR2 as SNEGSKA (reference sequence). Trimming took 5 bases from V and 3 from J, leaving 8 bases between them. CDR3 bases: TGCAGTGCTGCGGAGAACTACGAGCAGTACTTC. It codes for CSAAENYEQYF.

This clonotype occurred many times. V usage is TRBV11-2 and J usage is TRBJ2-5; 9 bases align to TRBD1. The V segment lost 5 bases and the J segment 4 bases; nucleotides outside the gene matches: 8. The CDR3 covers 15 residues. Germline assignment: CDR1 SGHAT and CDR2 FQNNGV. The CDR3 DNA is TGTGCCAGCAGCGGGGGGACAGGGCCAGGAGAGACCCAGTACTTC. Amino acid sequence: CASSGGTGPGETQYF.

A word on this clonotype: A much more abundant neighbour one base away suggests this may be a read error. This rearrangement joins TRBV6-5 to TRBJ1-2, with D possibly TRBD1 on 5 matching bases. Trimming left V 8 bases short and J 7 bases short, with 14 bases between. Germline CDR1 and CDR2: MNHEY and SVGAGI. The CDR3 sequence is 12 residues long. CDR3 nucleotides: TGTGCCAGCGGGACCTGGACAAGTGGCTACACCTTC. Protein product: CASGTWTSGYTF.

In its sample, this clonotype was seen many times. The chain couples TRBV5-1 to TRBJ2-1; D is uncertain. Trimming removed 4 bases from V and 8 bases from J, with 13 bases in between. The germline V gene encodes CDR1 SGHRS and CDR2 YFSETQ. The length of the CDR3 is 13 residues. The CDR3 DNA follows: TGCGCCAGCAGCCCACAGCCCCGGGATGAGCAGTTCTTC. It yields the protein CASSPQPRDEQFF.

This clonotype was detected many times. The chain combines TRBV7-9 with TRBJ2-7, with 12 positions matching TRBD2. J was trimmed by 2 bases and V by 5 bases; bases with no gene match: 7. The CDR3 loop spans 16 amino acids. The germline gives CDR1 SEHNR, CDR2 FQNEAQ (reference sequence). CDR3 amino acids: CASSPRLAGVPYEQYF. CDR3 coding DNA: TGTGCCAGCAGCCCCAGACTAGCGGGAGTCCCCTACGAGCAGTACTTC.

This clonotype appeared many times. This chain joins TRBV10-3 and TRBJ2-1, with D perhaps assigned TRBD1 or TRBD2 (5 bases each). Trimming took 8 bases from V and 7 from J, leaving 30 bases between them. This CDR3 contains 18 residues. CDR1 is ENHRY and CDR2 is SYGVKD in the germline V gene. This CDR3 reads CAISRVQIGAGSGNEQFF. The CDR3, as DNA: TGTGCCATCTCCAGGGTCCAGATTGGGGCGGGCAGCGGTAATGAGCAGTTCTTC.

This clonotype was found many times. Here the CDR3 reads CASSYSNRLARVYEQYF. CDR3 nucleotide sequence: TGTGCCAGCAGTTACTCCAATCGACTAGCGAGGGTCTACGAGCAGTACTTC. This rearrangement joins TRBV6-6 to TRBJ2-7; 8 bases are shared with TRBD2. This CDR3 spans 17 amino acids. With 0 bases clipped from V and 3 bases from J, the junction kept 10 bases outside the gene matches. CDR1 and CDR2 from the germline V gene are MNHNY and SVGAGI (reference sequence).

In its sample, this clonotype was seen a few times. The chain is built from TRBV5-1 and TRBJ2-7; weak D call: TRBD1 (6 bases). This CDR3 contains 14 residues. The germline gives CDR1 SGHRS, CDR2 YFSETQ. V lost 4 bases and J lost 2, with 13 bases in between. Here the CDR3 DNA reads TGCGCCAGCAGCCTCGGACAGCCCGCCTACGAGCAGTACTTC. It translates to CASSLGQPAYEQYF.

This clonotype showed up many times. The chain employs TRBV3-1 and TRBJ2-1, with 12 positions matching TRBD2. V was clipped by 0 bases and J by 0 bases; unmatched bases: 9. Germline values: CDR1 LGHDT, CDR2 YNNKEL (reference sequence). The CDR3 is made up of 20 amino acids. CDR3: CASSQELLAGGPNSYNEQFF. CDR3 in DNA: TGTGCCAGCAGCCAAGAACTCCTAGCGGGAGGGCCCAACTCCTACAATGAGCAGTTCTTC.

This clonotype was seen many times. This CDR3 reads CAISINQGTTGANVLTF. CDR3 coding DNA: TGTGCCATCAGTATCAATCAGGGAACTACTGGGGCCAACGTCCTGACTTTC. J is TRBJ2-6 and V is TRBV10-3, with a weak D call TRBD1 (5 bases). V was trimmed by 5 bases and J by 2 bases, leaving 16 bases between them. In germline, CDR1 is ENHRY, CDR2 SYGVKD. CDR3 size: 17 residues.

This clonotype was picked up many times. This chain links TRBV6-5 with TRBJ2-2; D is possibly TRBD1 (7 bases). V lost 7 bases to trimming and J lost 5 bases, with 26 bases between them. Germline CDR1 is MNHEY and CDR2 is SVGAGI. The CDR3 is made up of 18 amino acids. The CDR3 protein is CASKQGWSSGLRTGELFF. The CDR3 DNA is TGTGCCAGCAAACAGGGGTGGAGTAGCGGACTAAGGACCGGGGAGCTGTTTTTT.

By share of the sample, this clonotype is medium-sized (0.01 to 0.1%). The J gene is TRBJ1-2, the V gene TRBV4-1, with a weak D call TRBD1 (6 bases). Trimming pared 0 bases from V and 4 bases from J, leaving 9 bases between. The CDR3 runs 14 residues. The germline V gene encodes CDR1 MGHRA and CDR2 YSYEKL. This CDR3 reads CASSQDEGGYGYTF. The DNA for the CDR3 is TGCGCCAGCAGCCAAGATGAGGGGGGCTATGGCTACACCTTC.

Ten or more counts support this clonotype. The V gene is TRBV5-4, the J gene TRBJ2-6; possibly TRBD1 for D (5 bases). V was trimmed by 3 bases and J by 1 base, leaving 5 bases between them. Germline V gene data show CDR1 as SGHNT and CDR2 as YYREEE (reference sequence). CDR3 size: 14 residues. For the CDR3, the DNA is TGTGCCAGCAGCTCAGGGTCTGGGGCCAACGTCCTGACTTTC. Protein sequence: CASSSGSGANVLTF.

In its sample, this clonotype was seen many times. The CDR3 spells CSAMVAEGDTDTQYF. Written as DNA, the CDR3 is TGCAGTGCTATGGTGGCGGAGGGCGACACAGATACGCAGTATTTT. The chain is built from TRBV20-1 and TRBJ2-3, with TRBD2 as a possible D gene (6 bases). The CDR3 has 15 residues. With 4 bases removed from V and 2 bases from J, the gap between germline ends came to 16 bases. Germline V gene sequence: CDR1 DFQATT, CDR2 SNEGSKA (reference sequence).

This clonotype was seen many times. The rearrangement joins TRBV5-1 to TRBJ2-5; the D call may be TRBD1 or TRBD2 (5 bases each). There are 17 residues in the CDR3. V was trimmed by 0 bases and J by 4 bases, leaving 19 bases between them. Germline CDR1 reads SGHRS; CDR2 reads YFSETQ. CDR3 in DNA: TGCGCCAGCAGCTTGGTTCCAGGGACGAATGTGGGAGAGACCCAGTACTTC. This encodes CASSLVPGTNVGETQYF.

This clonotype was counted many times. This sequence joins TRBV28 and TRBJ1-2; D is uncertain. Trimming took off 2 bases at V and 7 bases at J, with 11 bases between the two ends. The CDR3 contains 13 residues. Germline V CDR1 and CDR2: MDHEN, SYDVKM. CDR3 sequence reads: CASSLPTRGGYTF. As DNA, the CDR3 is TGTGCCAGCAGTTTACCCACGAGAGGTGGCTACACCTTC.